Listed here is a single T cell receptor beta chain. The sample belongs to a study of T cell changes during pregnancy in multiple sclerosis. TCRdb's copy holds only in-frame clones and misses some; the assay was immunoSEQ multiplex PCR. Found here are approximately 88,000 clones, almost 95% of them singletons; the top ten hold less than 2.5%. Germline V gene data show CDR1 as SGHNT and CDR2 as YENEEA. Trimming shortened V by 4 bases and J by 1 base, and 7 bases separated the two germline ends. The CDR3 loop spans 13 amino acids. V and J are TRBV11-3 and TRBJ1-1; no clear D gene. The TCR was taken from a female donor with multiple sclerosis, enrolled in a pregnancy study. Sequenced material: peripheral blood, taken in the third trimester of pregnancy. The CDR3 DNA sequence: TGTGCCAGCAGCTCCAGATCGAACACTGAAGCTTTCTTT. This encodes CASSSRSNTEAFF.